Each of the 31 T cell receptor beta chains below was sequenced from the same sample in a study of vaccination effects on CD4 cells after COVID-19. Using viral peptide pools, the ViraFEST assay grew out antigen-specific CD4+ T cells prior to sequencing. An approximately nine-day culture period preceded the isolation of CD4+ T cells. Vaccine recipients, nucleocapsid antibody negative, had no prior SARS-CoV-2 infection. No cognate antigen is known for these TCRs. TCRdb's copy holds only in-frame clones and misses some; the assay was immunoSEQ multiplex PCR. Here the sample spans 65,000 to 90,000 clones, around 74% being singletons. Sequencing used CD4+ T cells from PBMCs cultured with HCoV-NL63 spike peptides, obtained before COVID-19 vaccination. Receptors originate from a human donor who received a COVID-19 vaccine.

The chain has TRBV5-1 and TRBJ2-1; TRBD1 agrees at 9 bases. The V segment lost 3 bases and the J segment 7 bases; nucleotides outside the gene matches: 5. The CDR3 covers 14 residues. Germline CDR1 and CDR2: SGHRS and YFSETQ. The CDR3 sequence: CASSSIDRGNEQFF. The DNA of the CDR3 is TGCGCCAGCAGCTCAATCGACAGGGGGAATGAGCAGTTCTTC.

J is TRBJ2-1 and V is TRBV10-1; 7 bases align to TRBD2. The germline V gene encodes CDR1 WNHNN and CDR2 SYGVQD (reference sequence). V was pared by 3 bases and J by 2 bases, with 10 bases of the junction left unmatched. The CDR3 has 17 residues. In DNA, the CDR3 is TGCGCCAGCAGTGACCTACCAACTAGCGCAACCTACAATGAGCAGTTCTTC. Translating it yields CASSDLPTSATYNEQFF.

The V call is TRBV6-2 or TRBV6-3, the J call TRBJ1-3; TRBD1 agrees at 7 bases. The ends lost 5 bases at V and 1 base at J; junction bases unmatched: 11. Germline CDR1 MNHEY, CDR2 SVGEGT. CDR3 length: 17 residues. DNA of the CDR3: TGTGCCAGCAGTCTCCCCCGACAGGGAAAGTCTGGAAACACCATATATTTT. Its translation: CASSLPRQGKSGNTIYF.

This clone was recorded a few times. The chain is built from TRBV19 and TRBJ1-1, with 7 positions matching TRBD1. Germline values: CDR1 LNHDA, CDR2 SQIVND (reference sequence). CDR3 length equals 16 residues. Trimming at V came to 8 bases and at J to 2 bases, leaving 14 bases not matched to a gene. Here the CDR3 reads CASPPLRGGENTEAFF. The CDR3 nucleotides are TGTGCCAGTCCCCCCCTAAGAGGGGGCGAAAACACTGAAGCTTTCTTT.

This rearrangement joins TRBV10-1 to TRBJ1-6; D is uncertain. The V and J ends lost 8 bases and 6 bases respectively, with 8 bases between them. The length of the CDR3 is 12 residues. Germline-derived CDR1 and CDR2 are WNHNN and SYGVQD (reference sequence). DNA for the CDR3: TGCGCCAGCGCTAATTCTAATTCACCCCTCCACTTT. Translating gives CASANSNSPLHF.

The rearrangement joins TRBV12-3 or TRBV12-4 to TRBJ1-2; D not resolved. The CDR3 covers 12 residues. The V and J ends lost 3 bases and 7 bases respectively, with 9 bases between them. The CDR3 loop reads CASSLGLGGYTF. DNA for the CDR3: TGTGCCAGCAGTTTGGGTTTGGGTGGCTACACCTTC.

This chain joins TRBV7-8 and TRBJ2-7; D gene ambiguous. Germline V gene lookup returns CDR1 SGHVS and CDR2 FQNEAQ. Trimming removed 5 bases at V and 3 bases at J, with 14 bases between. This CDR3 contains 14 residues. As DNA, the CDR3 is TGTGCCAGCAGCATCAATACACCTGGCTACGAGCAGTACGTC. This codes for CASSINTPGYEQYV.

This clone was counted between two and nine times. This sequence joins TRBV19 and TRBJ2-2, with TRBD1 identical over 8 bases. The CDR3 loop spans 14 amino acids. V lost 7 bases and J lost 6; bases outside the gene matches: 7. Germline-derived CDR1 and CDR2 are LNHDA and SQIVND (reference sequence). The CDR3 here is CASTDRVDPGELFF. The CDR3 DNA follows: TGTGCCAGTACGGACAGGGTCGACCCCGGGGAGCTGTTTTTT.

The gene calls are TRBV5-1 and TRBJ1-2; a weak D match, TRBD1 (6 bases). The germline CDR1 and CDR2 sequences are SGHRS and YFSETQ. Trimming took 4 bases from V and 6 from J, leaving 13 bases between them. The CDR3 covers 13 residues. DNA of the CDR3: TGCGCCAGCAGCATGAACAGGGCTCATGGCTACACCTTC. Its translation: CASSMNRAHGYTF.

The chain couples TRBV9 to TRBJ1-4; maybe TRBD1 (5 bases). The CDR3 runs 15 residues. CDR1 and CDR2 (germline): SGDLS, YYNGEE. V was shortened by 3 bases and J by 1 base, with 10 bases between the two germline ends. CDR3 in DNA: TGTGCCAGCAGCGAGGGGTCCATAACTAATGAAAAACTGTTTTTT. This translates into CASSEGSITNEKLFF.

The chain couples TRBV7-9 to TRBJ2-7, with D tentatively TRBD1 (5 bases). The CDR3 has 13 residues. Germline V gives CDR1 SEHNR, CDR2 FQNEAQ (reference sequence). Trimming left V 3 bases short and J 5 bases short, with 11 bases between. The CDR3, as DNA: TGTGCCAGCAGCTTGCAGGGAATCAACGAGCAGTACGTC. Protein product: CASSLQGINEQYV.

The V call is TRBV7-3, the J call TRBJ2-2; no firm D call. This CDR3 has 16 amino acids. The germline gives CDR1 SGHTA, CDR2 FQGTGA. Trimming stripped 0 bases from V and 7 bases from J, with 15 bases between. This chain's CDR3 is CASSLTGSPKGGELFF. CDR3 bases: TGTGCCAGCAGCTTAACAGGGTCTCCGAAGGGCGGGGAGCTGTTTTTT.

A single count supports this clone. The V gene is TRBV7-9, the J gene TRBJ1-4; TRBD1 aligns across 7 bases. The J segment lost 5 bases and the V segment lost 3 bases, leaving 3 bases of the junction unmatched. This CDR3 is 14 amino acids long. The germline gives CDR1 SEHNR, CDR2 FQNEAQ (reference sequence). The CDR3 loop is CASSLGQQNEKLFF. CDR3 in DNA: TGTGCCAGCAGCTTGGGACAGCAGAATGAAAAACTGTTTTTT.

The chain has TRBV4-3 and TRBJ2-5; possible D gene TRBD1, 6 bases. This CDR3 has 13 amino acids. The V gene's germline CDR1 is LGHNA and CDR2 YSLEER. V lost 2 bases, J lost 4 bases, and 8 bases lay in between. CDR3 DNA: TGCGCCAGCAGCCAAAGAGGGGGAGAGACCCAGTACTTC. It translates to CASSQRGGETQYF.

The rearrangement links TRBV5-1 to TRBJ1-3; a possible D gene is TRBD1 (6 bases). This CDR3 is built from 15 residues. Germline CDR1 reads SGHRS; CDR2 reads YFSETQ. V lost 6 bases to trimming and J lost 0 bases, with 13 bases between them. CDR3 region: CASTRDMSSGNTIYF. The CDR3 DNA reads TGCGCCAGCACCCGGGACATGAGCTCTGGAAACACCATATATTTT.

J is TRBJ1-1 and V is TRBV12-5; weak D call: TRBD1 (5 bases). Germline CDR1 reads LGHNT; CDR2 reads FRNRAP. This CDR3 comprises 15 residues. V was cut by 2 bases and J by 3 bases, with 13 bases left in between. CDR3 sequence reads: CASGLIGMGDTEAFF. In DNA, the CDR3 is TGTGCTAGTGGTTTGATAGGTATGGGGGACACTGAAGCTTTCTTT.

This chain links TRBV5-1 with TRBJ2-7, with D perhaps assigned TRBD1 or TRBD2 (5 bases each). V was pared by 1 base and J by 0 bases, with 11 bases between. This CDR3 spans 15 amino acids. The V gene's germline CDR1 is SGHRS and CDR2 YFSETQ. This CDR3 is CASSLWSGSSYEQYV. The CDR3 DNA is TGCGCCAGCAGCTTGTGGTCAGGGAGCTCCTACGAGCAGTACGTC.

This rearrangement joins TRBV7-8 to TRBJ2-5, with D hard to call. CDR1 and CDR2 from the germline V gene are SGHVS and FQNEAQ. Trimming stripped 5 bases from V and 0 bases from J, with 16 bases between. This CDR3 region has 16 residues. The CDR3 DNA is TGTGCCAGCAGCGCCAGTGGCTGGCAGTACCAAGAGACCCAGTACTTC. Its translation is CASSASGWQYQETQYF. Combining the CDR3 with reference TRBV7-8 and TRBJ2-5 gives the whole variable domain GAGVSQSPRYKVAKRGQDVALRCDPISGHVSLFWYQQALGQGPEFLTYFQNEAQLDKSGLPSDRFFAERPEGSVSTLKIQRTQQEDSAVYLCASSASGWQYQETQYFGPGTRLLVL.

The sample holds a few counts of this clone. The chain uses TRBV18 and TRBJ1-3; 10 nucleotides agree with TRBD1. Per germline, CDR1 KGHSH and CDR2 LQKENI. This CDR3 comprises 18 residues. The V gene end was trimmed by 6 bases and the J gene end by 2 bases; junction bases not matched to a gene: 13. The CDR3 protein is CASSPGTGEWRAGNTIYF. For the CDR3, the DNA is TGTGCCAGCTCGCCCGGGACAGGGGAGTGGAGGGCTGGAAACACCATATATTTT.

This clone has a single count. This rearrangement joins TRBV19 to TRBJ1-2; D remains ambiguous. The CDR3 has 14 amino acids. CDR1 LNHDA and CDR2 SQIVND come from the germline V gene (reference sequence). V lost 1 base and J 1 base, leaving 7 bases between the germline ends. Here the CDR3 reads CASSIANNNYGYTF. Written as DNA, the CDR3 is TGTGCCAGTAGTATAGCCAACAATAACTATGGCTACACCTTC.

The CDR3 DNA sequence: TGTGCCAGCAGTTCCCCAGGGACTGGAAACACCATATATTTT. This sequence encodes CASSSPGTGNTIYF. This rearrangement joins TRBV6-2 or TRBV6-3 to TRBJ1-3, with D tentatively TRBD1 (5 bases). The V end was cut by 4 bases, the J end by 2 bases, with 9 bases between. Germline V gene lookup returns CDR1 MNHEY and CDR2 SVGEGT. The CDR3 spans 14 residues.

In nucleotides, the CDR3 is TGTGCCAGCAGCCTCGGACAGGGGGCCGGTGAGACCCAGTACTTC. It is translated as CASSLGQGAGETQYF. The chain uses TRBV3-1 (or the pseudogene TRBV3-2) and TRBJ2-5, with 11 bases aligning to TRBD1. J gave up 5 bases and V 4 bases, and 6 bases lay outside the gene matches. Germline lookup yields CDR1 LGHDT and CDR2 YNNKEL (reference sequence). The CDR3 consists of 15 residues.

This sequence joins TRBV10-3 and TRBJ1-1; 8 positions agree with TRBD1. The J segment lost 1 base and the V segment lost 6 bases, leaving 10 bases of the junction unmatched. The germline V gene encodes CDR1 ENHRY and CDR2 SYGVKD. The CDR3 covers 16 residues. This CDR3 reads CAIRRGTGLGNTEAFF. In DNA, the CDR3 is TGTGCCATCAGGCGGGGGACAGGCTTAGGGAACACTGAAGCTTTCTTT.

This clone was counted only a few times. The genes are TRBV6-6 and TRBJ1-5; 7 nucleotides match TRBD1. The CDR3 sequence is 15 residues long. Germline V gene data show CDR1 as MNHNY and CDR2 as SVGAGI (reference sequence). With 4 bases clipped from V and 1 base from J, the junction kept 4 bases outside the gene matches. The CDR3 here is CASSSTGYSNQPQHF. For the CDR3, the DNA is TGTGCCAGCAGTTCGACAGGGTACAGCAATCAGCCCCAGCATTTT.

The V and J genes are TRBV24-1 and TRBJ2-3; TRBD2 matches 11 bases. The germline V gene encodes CDR1 KGHDR and CDR2 SFDVKD. This CDR3 is built from 16 residues. With V trimmed by 4 bases and J by 6 bases, 8 bases remained unmatched. The CDR3 sequence: CATSDSLAGGGDTQYF. The DNA for the CDR3 is TGTGCCACCAGTGACAGTCTAGCGGGGGGCGGGGATACGCAGTATTTT.

The rearrangement uses TRBV27 and TRBJ2-2; 12 bases are a match to TRBD2. The CDR3 is made up of 17 amino acids. The ends lost 2 bases at V and 5 bases at J; junction bases unmatched: 6. CDR1 is MNHEY and CDR2 is SMNVEV in the germline V gene (reference sequence). CDR3 DNA sequence: TGTGCCAGCAGTTTACCCCGACTAGCGGGGGTTACCGGGGAGCTGTTTTTT. Protein product: CASSLPRLAGVTGELFF.

V usage is TRBV6-5 and J usage is TRBJ2-5, with a possible D match to TRBD1 (6 bases). The CDR3 runs 14 residues. Germline assignment: CDR1 MNHEY and CDR2 SVGAGI. With 8 bases removed from V and 2 bases from J, the gap between germline ends came to 15 bases. The CDR3 here is CASLLSGTQETQYF. CDR3 in DNA: TGTGCCAGCCTCCTTTCCGGGACACAAGAGACCCAGTACTTC.

The chain joins TRBV6-1 to TRBJ1-1, with 9 bases matching TRBD1. Germline V gene sequence: CDR1 MNHNS, CDR2 SASEGT. This CDR3 contains 15 residues. V was pared by 2 bases and J by 10 bases, with 11 bases of the junction left unmatched. Here the CDR3 DNA reads TGTGCCAGCAGTGAAAGCGGGACAGGGCACAAAGGAGCTTTCTTT. Its translation is CASSESGTGHKGAFF.

The V call is TRBV5-1, the J call TRBJ2-5; 8 bases map to TRBD2. The J segment lost 5 bases and the V segment lost 3 bases, leaving 12 bases of the junction unmatched. Looked up from germline, CDR1 is SGHRS and CDR2 is YFSETQ. The CDR3 loop spans 16 amino acids. CDR3 protein: CASSSQRAGVGETQYF. The DNA for the CDR3 is TGCGCCAGCAGCTCGCAGCGAGCGGGGGTGGGGGAGACCCAGTACTTC.

The J gene is TRBJ1-2, the V gene TRBV10-2, with D tentatively TRBD1 (6 bases). Germline V lookup: CDR1 WSHSY, CDR2 SAAADI. The V and J ends lost 4 bases and 3 bases respectively, with 9 bases between them. There are 13 residues in the CDR3. The CDR3 DNA is TGCGCCAGCAGTGGGGGGGCCGACTATGGCTACACCTTC. It codes for CASSGGADYGYTF.

V and J are TRBV7-2 and TRBJ1-2; D remains unclear. The CDR3 is made up of 14 amino acids. V lost 0 bases and J lost 0, with 5 bases in between. The germline gives CDR1 SGHTA, CDR2 FQGNSA. The CDR3 coding sequence is TGTGCCAGCAGCTTAGCGAAGGCTAACTATGGCTACACCTTC. It encodes CASSLAKANYGYTF.